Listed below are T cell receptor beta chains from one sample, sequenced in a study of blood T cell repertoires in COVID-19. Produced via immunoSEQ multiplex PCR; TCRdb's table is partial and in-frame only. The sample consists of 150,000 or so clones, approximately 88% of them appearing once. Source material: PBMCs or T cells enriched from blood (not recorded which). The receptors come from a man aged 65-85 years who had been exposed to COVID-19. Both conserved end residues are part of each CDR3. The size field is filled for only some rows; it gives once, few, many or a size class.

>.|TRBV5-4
CASNEGGPTATNEKLFF
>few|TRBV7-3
CASSSRVNTEAFF
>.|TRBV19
CASSIWRGDQPQHF
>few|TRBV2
CASSNGLTGGDTEAFF
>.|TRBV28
CASRASAINEQFF
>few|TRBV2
CASSELQGGDGYTF
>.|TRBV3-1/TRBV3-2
CASSQAGTGGVGNTPLHF
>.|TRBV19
CASSSRDRYYEQYF
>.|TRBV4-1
CASSQAVGTSGDKETQYF
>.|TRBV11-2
CASSPDRARPASETQYF